This T cell receptor beta chain was identified during a study of cytomegalovirus exposure and HLA in healthy donors. The PCR used 60 Vbeta and 13 Jbeta primers. TCRdb's table, derived via immunoSEQ multiplex PCR, lists solely in-frame clones and lacks some. This table has some 150,000 clones, almost 85% appearing once. CDR1 is MNHNY and CDR2 is SVGAGI in the germline V gene (reference sequence). The CDR3 contains 11 residues. General study findings and limits: In an earlier analysis, about 90% or about 30%: the productive usage of most TCR beta V segments. A later analysis showed TCR association rates differing by HLA locus, peaking at DRB1 and lowest at HLA-C. Certain indistinguishable V segments, among them TRBV6-2 and TRBV6-3, were excluded.

Sampled while nominally healthy, donors likely had unrecorded immune exposures. With respect to this clone: The antigen is unknown. One junction end does not reproduce the germline sequence, and a read error may be involved.

The sequence was obtained from a man between 18 and 35 years old in good health and CMV-seropositive. The chain recombines TRBV6-6 with TRBJ1-1; TRBD1 might be the D (5 bases). The sequenced sample consisted of PBMCs. For the CDR3, the DNA is TGTGCCAGCAGCGTCCTGGGACGGACTAACTTT. Translation gives CASSVLGRTNF.